The following is a T cell receptor (beta chain) sequence with its context. The entry originates in a study of shared clonotypes between healthy human individuals. Generated by immunoSEQ multiplex PCR, the TCRdb table keeps only in-frame clones and is missing some. The top ten clones hold 10% to 15% of a sample with roughly 500,000 clones, around 78% of them seen once. The CDR3 runs to 15 residues. In germline, CDR1 is SGHVS, CDR2 FNYEAQ. Between the trimmed V and J ends, which lost 5 bases and 4 bases, there was a span of 16 bases. The V gene is TRBV7-6, the J gene TRBJ2-3; the D is unclear. The sequenced material came from PBMCs. The TCR sequence derives from a woman aged 40 to 55 in good health. Some clones in this sample may be carry-over from other donors' samples. The CDR3 nucleotides read TGTGCCAGCAGCCCCCTAGTGCTATCCTCAGATACGCAGTATTTT. Translated: CASSPLVLSSDTQYF.